The 21 T cell receptor beta chains below all came from one sample that was sequenced in a study of cytomegalovirus exposure and HLA in healthy donors. The PCR contained 60 Vbeta and 13 Jbeta primers. The table came from immunoSEQ multiplex PCR; TCRdb's copy has only in-frame clones and leaves some out. The profile covers under 200,000 clones, with 65% to 85% appearing a single time and around 6.6% taken by the ten largest. The sequencing input was PBMCs. These receptors were collected from a male donor in good health and CMV-seropositive.

V gene TRBV7-2 combines with J gene TRBJ2-5; tentatively, D is TRBD2 (5 bases). TRBJ2-7 explains the end of the DNA better; the J call may be wrong. From germline, CDR1 is SGHTA and CDR2 FQGNSA. The CDR3 runs to 12 residues. Written as DNA, the CDR3 is TGTGCCAGCAGCTCCTCGGGGTACGAGCAGTACTTC. Encoded protein: CASSSSGYEQYF.

As regards this clone: In the same sample, other DNA sequences code for this CDR3. The chain links TRBV2 to TRBJ2-7; the match to TRBD1 covers 7 bases. CDR3 size: 14 residues. J gave up 1 base and V 6 bases, and 6 bases lay outside the gene matches. CDR1 SNHLY and CDR2 FYNNEI come from the germline V gene. The CDR3 protein is CASREQGPSYEQYF. As DNA, the CDR3 is TGTGCCAGCAGAGAACAGGGGCCGTCCTACGAGCAGTACTTC.

The V call is TRBV27, the J call TRBJ1-5; the match to TRBD1 covers 7 bases. J was trimmed by 1 base and V by 2 bases; bases with no gene match: 2. Germline V lookup: CDR1 MNHEY, CDR2 SMNVEV (reference sequence). The length of the CDR3 is 15 residues. The CDR3 DNA follows: TGTGCCAGCAGTTTAGGACAGGTCAGCAATCAGCCCCAGCATTTT. Its translation is CASSLGQVSNQPQHF.

The genes are TRBV7-9 and TRBJ2-4; unclear D gene. This CDR3 is 12 amino acids long. Deletions cut 3 bases from V and 5 bases from J, with 5 bases between. CDR1 SEHNR and CDR2 FQNEAQ come from the germline V gene (reference sequence). CDR3 region: CASSFRQNIQYF. CDR3 DNA: TGTGCCAGCAGCTTCCGTCAAAACATTCAGTACTTC.

This chain joins TRBV11-3 and TRBJ2-1; 10 nucleotides line up with TRBD1. This CDR3 contains 15 residues. Trimming removed 5 bases from V and 4 bases from J; junction bases left unmatched: 5. CDR1 SGHNT and CDR2 YENEEA come from the germline V gene. The CDR3 protein is CASSPGTGVYNEQFF. Written as DNA, the CDR3 is TGTGCCAGCAGCCCCGGGACAGGGGTTTACAATGAGCAGTTCTTC.

This clone was counted a few times. This chain uses TRBV5-1 with TRBJ1-1, with D possibly matching TRBD1 (5 bases). Germline assignment: CDR1 SGHRS and CDR2 YFSETQ. CDR3 size: 16 residues. The V gene lost 4 bases and the J gene lost 0 bases, with 16 bases spanning the gap. The CDR3 here is CASSGLSPRVNTEAFF. The DNA for the CDR3 is TGCGCCAGCAGCGGTTTGTCTCCCAGGGTGAACACTGAAGCTTTCTTT.

CDR3: CASSVTPVDGYTF. CDR3 DNA: TGTGCCAGCAGCGTCACTCCTGTGGATGGCTACACCTTC. This chain uses TRBV9 with TRBJ1-2; D gene ambiguous. The CDR3 extends over 13 amino acids. CDR1 SGDLS and CDR2 YYNGEE come from the germline V gene. V lost 2 bases and J lost 6, with 11 bases in between.

This clone has just a few counts. The chain employs TRBV5-1 and TRBJ1-2; TRBD1 might be the D (6 bases). Looked up from germline, CDR1 is SGHRS and CDR2 is YFSETQ. V was pared by 4 bases and J by 7 bases, with 20 bases between. This CDR3 region has 15 residues. CDR3 nucleotide sequence: TGCGCCAGCAGCACAGAAACAACAGGGATCTCTGGCTACACCTTC. Residues: CASSTETTGISGYTF.

This clone was counted a few times. The chain uses TRBV6-6 and TRBJ2-7, with TRBD1 matching 8 bases. Germline trimming cut 5 bases from V and 12 bases from J; bases unmatched to any gene: 12. CDR3 length equals 13 residues. Germline V gene lookup returns CDR1 MNHNY and CDR2 SVGAGI (reference sequence). The CDR3 spells CASSGQGTFRTYF. The CDR3 region has the DNA TGTGCCAGCAGTGGACAGGGAACCTTCAGAACGTACTTC.

On this clone itself: Other DNA variants within this sample encode the same CDR3. The chain's CDR3 is CASSFPGDTQYF. CDR3 nucleotides: TGTGCCAGCAGTTTCCCCGGGGATACGCAGTATTTT. The chain carries TRBV27 and TRBJ2-3; D gene uncertain. Germline V gene sequence: CDR1 MNHEY, CDR2 SMNVEV (reference sequence). The V end lost 3 bases, the J end lost 6 bases, and 7 bases lay between the germline ends. This CDR3 spans 12 amino acids.

The chain joins TRBV27 to TRBJ1-1, with 7 positions matching TRBD1. Germline CDR1 reads MNHEY; CDR2 reads SMNVEV (reference sequence). V gave up 6 bases and J gave up 1 base; unmatched junction bases: 5. The CDR3 is made up of 14 amino acids. The CDR3 spells CASSPDRENTEAFF. The CDR3, as DNA: TGTGCCAGCAGCCCTGACAGGGAGAACACTGAAGCTTTCTTT.

V gene TRBV27 combines with J gene TRBJ2-7, with 8 bases identical to TRBD2. V trimming: 2 bases; J trimming: 5 bases; junction bases outside the gene matches: 5. The CDR3 extends over 14 amino acids. Germline loops: CDR1 MNHEY, CDR2 SMNVEV (reference sequence). The CDR3 loop is CASSLVAGRNEQYF. The CDR3 nucleotides read TGTGCCAGCAGTTTAGTAGCGGGGCGGAACGAGCAGTACTTC.

The chain combines TRBV14 with TRBJ2-3, with D possibly matching TRBD2 (5 bases). The germline V gene encodes CDR1 SGHDN and CDR2 FVKESK. The CDR3 has 14 residues. The V end lost 4 bases, the J end lost 3 bases, and 11 bases lay between the germline ends. The DNA of the CDR3 is TGTGCCAGCAGCCCCCTGGACTTTACAGATACGCAGTATTTT. It yields the protein CASSPLDFTDTQYF. The variable domain in full, with the rest retrieved from reference TRBV14 and TRBJ2-3, is EAGVTQFPSHSVIEKGQTVTLRCDPISGHDNLYWYRRVMGKEIKFLLHFVKESKQDESGMPNNRFLAERTGGTYSTLKVQPAELEDSGVYFCASSPLDFTDTQYFGPGTRLTVL.

The chain couples TRBV4-2 to TRBJ2-5; 7 nucleotides line up with TRBD2. CDR3 size: 16 residues. Unmatched junction bases numbered 10, after V lost 1 base and J lost 5 bases. Germline values: CDR1 LGHNA, CDR2 YNFKEQ. As DNA, the CDR3 is TGTGCCAGCAGCCAAGGGTCCGTCGTGGGGGGGGAGACCCAGTACTTC. Translation: CASSQGSVVGGETQYF.

The chain couples TRBV6-5 to TRBJ1-1; the D gene is possibly TRBD1 (6 bases). V lost 8 bases, J lost 4 bases, and 11 bases lay in between. The CDR3 extends over 12 amino acids. In germline, CDR1 is MNHEY, CDR2 SVGAGI. Here the CDR3 reads CASGGGGTEAFF. As DNA, the CDR3 is TGTGCCAGCGGAGGGGGGGGCACTGAAGCTTTCTTT.

V and J are TRBV9 and TRBJ1-5; D unresolved. The germline gives CDR1 SGDLS, CDR2 YYNGEE. V was clipped by 0 bases and J by 3 bases, with 10 bases between them. The CDR3 covers 15 residues. DNA for the CDR3: TGTGCCAGCAGCGTAGAGGCGGGGTACAATCAGCCCCAGCATTTT. As protein: CASSVEAGYNQPQHF.

This clone occurred a few times. The CDR3 loop is CASSLTSSGETQYF. DNA for the CDR3: TGTGCCAGCAGCCTCACTAGCTCCGGGGAGACCCAGTACTTC. The chain couples TRBV5-4 to TRBJ2-5; tentative D call: TRBD2 (6 bases). The CDR3 is made up of 14 amino acids. V gave up 4 bases and J gave up 5 bases, with 15 bases separating them. In germline, CDR1 is SGHNT, CDR2 YYREEE (reference sequence). Full variable domain (remainder filled in from reference TRBV5-4 and TRBJ2-5): ETGVTQSPTHLIKTRGQQVTLRCSSQSGHNTVSWYQQALGQGPQFIFQYYREEENGRGNFPPRFSGLQFPNYSSELNVNALELDDSALYLCASSLTSSGETQYFGPGTRLLVL.

The rearrangement links TRBV9 to TRBJ2-1; D gene unclear. CDR3 size: 12 residues. V gave up 3 bases and J gave up 3 bases, with 4 bases separating them. CDR1 SGDLS and CDR2 YYNGEE come from the germline V gene. The CDR3 here is CASSESYNEQFF. Written as DNA, the CDR3 is TGTGCCAGCAGCGAGAGCTACAATGAGCAGTTCTTC.

The chain employs TRBV6-1 and TRBJ2-1; no clear D gene. The CDR3 has 13 amino acids. V was trimmed by 7 bases and J by 0 bases, leaving 7 bases between them. CDR1 is MNHNS, CDR2 SASEGT, per germline. CDR3 sequence (DNA): TGTGCCAGCACTTTCAGCTCCTACAATGAGCAGTTCTTC. Protein sequence: CASTFSSYNEQFF.

This clone has just a few counts. The V gene is TRBV5-8, the J gene TRBJ1-3; TRBD1 matches 8 bases. CDR1 and CDR2 (germline): SGHTS, YDEGEE. This CDR3 region has 14 residues. The V gene end was trimmed by 4 bases and the J gene end by 4 bases; junction bases not matched to a gene: 4. CDR3 in amino acids: CASSLGQGGNTIYF. In nucleotides, the CDR3 is TGTGCCAGCAGCCTTGGACAGGGCGGAAACACCATATATTTT.

The V and J genes are TRBV5-6 and TRBJ2-4; TRBD1 matches 8 bases. The CDR3 runs 15 residues. CDR1 SGHDT and CDR2 YYEEEE come from the germline V gene. Germline trimming cut 4 bases from V and 4 bases from J; bases unmatched to any gene: 7. In DNA form, the CDR3 reads TGTGCCAGCAGCCCCTGGGGGACAGGAAAAAACATTCAGTACTTC. It yields the protein CASSPWGTGKNIQYF.